A few counts support the clone carrying this T cell receptor (beta chain). What it binds is unknown. This record comes from a study of regulatory T cells in long-lasting Graves disease. In the study overall: Persistent Graves' disease required over 5 years of antithyroid drugs and positive TSH receptor antibodies. Study-level findings and limits: The analysis examined peripheral blood only and excluded thyroid tissue. Relative to new patients (around 1,000), persistent patients exhibited greater sharing of public clonotypes (approximately 2,800).

Time point reported: persistent/refractory GD, antithyroid drugs over 5 years with positive TRAb. Scientists built the TCR library using RNA that was extracted from PBMCs. Arm-PCR of CDR3 regions and iRepertoire HTBI primers were the basis on which TCR beta libraries were built. From the multiplex PCR reads, TCRdb called clonotypes with MiXCR, one entry per CDR3 protein. The table includes 600,000 to 800,000 distinct CDR3 sequences, 30% detected once. The sequencing used peripheral blood mononuclear cells (PBMCs), collected when the disease was refractory, from a patient treated with antithyroid drugs. The sequence was collected from a female donor with Graves disease.

As DNA, the CDR3 is TGTGCCAGCAGTTTATCACTAGCGGTATCGACCCAGTACTTC. This sequence encodes CASSLSLAVSTQYF. V usage is TRBV12-3 or TRBV12-4 and J usage is TRBJ2-5; 8 nucleotides agree with TRBD2. The CDR3 length is 14 residues. Germline trimming cut 2 bases from V and 7 bases from J; bases unmatched to any gene: 6.